The entry below gives a single T cell receptor (beta chain) sequence along with its context. Unmatched junction bases numbered 7, after V lost 3 bases and J lost 7 bases. The germline CDR1 and CDR2 sequences are LNHDA and SQIVND (reference sequence). The CDR3 runs to 15 residues. The sample belongs to a study of T cells in Graves' hyperthyroidism and ophthalmopathy. RNA transcripts were the template for amplifying TCR beta CDR3 regions. An initial round of RT-PCR targeting the TCR CDR3 relied on the HTBI primer set. A single record per CDR3 protein comes from TCRdb applying MiXCR to the multiplex PCR reads. The table records a few hundred thousand distinct CDR3 sequences, about 15% of them present only once.

Sequenced sample: blood. The chain couples TRBV19 to TRBJ2-1, with 9 bases fitting TRBD2. The receptor was derived from a middle-aged woman with Graves' hyperthyroidism. CDR3 in DNA: TGTGCCAGTAGTATGGGCGGGAGGGCTAGAAATGAGCAGTTCTTC. Protein: CASSMGGRARNEQFF. Filled out from reference TRBV19 and TRBJ2-1, the complete variable domain reads DGGITQSPKYLFRKEGQNVTLSCEQNLNHDAMYWYRQDPGQGLRLIYYSQIVNDFQKGDIAEGYSVSREKKESFPLTVTSAQKNPTAFYLCASSMGGRARNEQFFGPGTRLTVL.